In its sample, the clone carrying this T cell receptor (beta chain) was seen a few times. Its cognate antigen is unknown. This entry comes from a study of beta chain features in type 1 diabetes. Whole-study results and caveats: Cells with high TCR expression could be over-represented by cDNA sequencing.

Germline V lookup: CDR1 MNHNY, CDR2 SVGAGI (reference sequence). The CDR3 spans 14 residues. V was pared by 5 bases and J by 8 bases, with 16 bases between. A CD45RO/CCR7/CD25/CD127/CD95/CD27 panel sorted naive, central memory, regulatory and stem cell-like memory CD4+ cells. The whole isolated RNA underwent reverse transcription, so sequencing captured expressed TCRB transcripts. Using immunoSEQ multiplex PCR, the repertoire was profiled, and TCRdb retains in-frame clones only, with some absent. The sample lists some 360,000 clones; 15% to 20% were seen once. The chain recombines TRBV6-6 with TRBJ2-4; no definite D call. The clonotype originates from a woman between 18 and 29 years old in good health. Sample: naive CD4+ T cells from blood. Here the CDR3 reads CASSRPSESHIQYF. The CDR3 DNA reads TGTGCCAGCAGTCGCCCAAGCGAGTCGCACATTCAGTACTTC.